One TCR beta chain is described in this entry. Its antigen is currently unknown. The donors, healthy Caucasians from Russia, were aged roughly 6 to 90. Germline-derived CDR1 and CDR2 are DFQATT and SNEGSKA (reference sequence). V shed 0 bases and J shed 2 bases, with 22 bases lying between them. The CDR3 has 18 amino acids. These data are taken from a study of blood T cells in healthy people across ages. About the research overall: For every two T cells, template switching captured about one barcoded beta molecule.

With a J-beta primer mix and a sample-barcoded 5' primer, a second PCR ran about 6 to 11 cycles. MiXCR was run by TCRdb on the 5' RACE reads, yielding one entry per CDR3 protein. The data show approximately 1,700,000 distinct CDR3 sequences, with around 40% seen just once and 23% held by the top ten. Study-level findings and limits: Naive CD4+ cell counts and diversity both ran higher in long-lived than in aged donors.

The TCR was taken from a human donor in good health. The gene calls are TRBV20-1 and TRBJ2-5; D perhaps matches TRBD2 (8 bases). The sequencing input was blood. The CDR3 here is CSARDLKRGSTGQETQYF. In nucleotides, the CDR3 is TGCAGTGCTAGAGATTTGAAGCGGGGGTCGACAGGGCAAGAGACCCAGTACTTC.